This record covers a single TCR beta chain. Its antigen is undetermined. The sample is drawn from a study of T-cell reconstitution after alpha-beta-depleted transplantation in children. The CDR3 spans 16 residues. V was cut by 0 bases and J by 5 bases, with 16 bases left in between. Germline V lookup: CDR1 LNHNV, CDR2 YYDKDF (reference sequence). Whole-study results and caveats: Surviving recipient T cells and thymic progenitors produced the high day-60 TCRbeta diversity seen in some patients. Reported findings indicate that, about two months after transplant, alpha-beta T cells came from several hundred expanded clones, which were derived from non-depleted graft cells. T-cell counts and diversity at one year post-transplant came mainly from newly produced T cells.

As it was prepared, the TCRbeta library received unique molecular identifiers. Each CDR3 protein is one row after TCRdb ran MiXCR on the PCR reads. The data contain 440,000 or so distinct CDR3 sequences, 43% of them singletons. The source is a girl aged 2 to 10 with aplastic anemia, due to receive a stem cell transplant. The chain carries TRBV15 and TRBJ2-5; weak D call: TRBD1 (8 bases). Sequencing was performed on PBMCs, taken before TCRalphabeta/CD19-depleted stem cell transplant. For the CDR3, the DNA is TGTGCCACCAGCAGAGATCGGACAGGGCGGGAGGAGACCCAGTACTTC. It translates to CATSRDRTGREETQYF.